The 21 T cell receptor beta chains given below trace back to one sample, sequenced in a study of blood T cell repertoires in COVID-19. TCRdb's copy holds only in-frame clones and misses some; the assay was immunoSEQ multiplex PCR. The table lists some 140,000 clones, 65% to 90% of them singletons. The specimen was peripheral blood. Receptors originate from a woman aged 60 to 75 with COVID-19, enrolled during active disease.

This chain uses TRBV3-1 (or the pseudogene TRBV3-2) with TRBJ2-1; 7 bases align to TRBD2. V trimming: 5 bases; J trimming: 4 bases; junction bases outside the gene matches: 11. Germline CDR1 reads LGHDT; CDR2 reads YNNKEL (reference sequence). The CDR3 length is 16 residues. CDR3 DNA sequence: TGTGCCAGCAGCACCCTCCGGGCGGGGGATTACAATGAGCAGTTCTTC. Translating it yields CASSTLRAGDYNEQFF.

The DNA for the CDR3 is TGTGCCAGCAGCTCCCTTGACAGGGGGAACACTGAAGCTTTCTTT. This translates into CASSSLDRGNTEAFF. This chain joins TRBV11-1 and TRBJ1-1, with TRBD1 matching 8 bases. The trim removed 4 bases at V and 1 base at J, leaving 5 bases unmatched. CDR3 length: 15 amino acids. CDR1 and CDR2 from the germline V gene are SGHAT and FQDESV (reference sequence).

This sequence joins TRBV3-1 (or the pseudogene TRBV3-2) and TRBJ1-1; 8 nucleotides align to TRBD1. V lost 4 bases and J lost 11; bases outside the gene matches: 9. CDR3 size: 13 residues. Germline values: CDR1 LGHDT, CDR2 YNNKEL (reference sequence). This CDR3 is CASSPDRGRLAFF. For the CDR3, the DNA is TGTGCCAGCAGCCCAGACAGGGGAAGGCTCGCTTTCTTT.

The chain couples TRBV19 to TRBJ1-2; D is unclear. Germline CDR1 and CDR2: LNHDA and SQIVND (reference sequence). The CDR3 extends over 13 amino acids. The V and J ends lost 5 bases and 4 bases respectively, with 11 bases between them. This chain's CDR3 is CASSSDILYGYTF. CDR3 in DNA: TGTGCCAGTAGTTCCGACATTCTCTATGGCTACACCTTC.

This chain uses TRBV12-5 with TRBJ1-1, with TRBD1 matching over 9 bases. The CDR3 loop spans 16 amino acids. J lost 1 base, V lost 5 bases, and 8 bases had no gene match. Per germline, CDR1 LGHNT and CDR2 FRNRAP. The CDR3 is CASGGTIQGANTEAFF. CDR3 coding DNA: TGTGCTAGTGGTGGGACAATACAGGGGGCGAACACTGAAGCTTTCTTT.

V gene TRBV3-1 (or the pseudogene TRBV3-2) combines with J gene TRBJ2-7, with 10 bases that match TRBD2. Germline V gene lookup returns CDR1 LGHDT and CDR2 YNNKEL (reference sequence). The ends lost 8 bases at V and 5 bases at J; junction bases unmatched: 12. The CDR3 is 15 residues long. CDR3 region: CASGSQLAGSNEQYF. As DNA, the CDR3 is TGTGCCAGCGGCTCCCAACTAGCGGGAAGTAACGAGCAGTACTTC.

The V and J genes are TRBV15 and TRBJ2-7; TRBD1 matches 10 bases. V dropped 1 base and J dropped 9; count of bases not matched to a gene: 3. Per the germline V gene, CDR1 is LNHNV and CDR2 is YYDKDF (reference sequence). The CDR3 runs to 13 residues. The CDR3 loop is CATSRGGTGVQYV. CDR3 nucleotides: TGTGCCACCAGCAGAGGGGGGACAGGGGTGCAGTACGTC.

J is TRBJ1-1 and V is TRBV7-6; TRBD1 is a possible D gene (6 bases). The V gene lost 2 bases and the J gene lost 5 bases, with 15 bases spanning the gap. In germline, CDR1 is SGHVS, CDR2 FNYEAQ. The CDR3 is 15 amino acids. The CDR3 coding sequence is TGTGCCAGCAGCTTAAACCCGGACAGTAGAACTGAAGCTTTCTTT. It translates to CASSLNPDSRTEAFF.

This chain connects TRBV5-6 to TRBJ2-1; TRBD2 agrees at 8 bases. J gave up 9 bases and V 0 bases, and 5 bases lay outside the gene matches. From germline, CDR1 is SGHDT and CDR2 YYEEEE. The CDR3 contains 14 residues. CDR3 coding DNA: TGTGCCAGCAGCTTGGCGGGAGGGCCCGCTGAGCAGTTCTTC. Amino acids: CASSLAGGPAEQFF.

The chain carries TRBV29-1 and TRBJ1-2, with TRBD1 matching over 8 bases. After removal of 7 bases from V and 2 bases from J, the junction contained 9 bases not matched to a gene. The CDR3 has 14 residues. CDR1 is SQVTM, CDR2 ANQGSEA, per germline. CDR3 region: CSASSDRENYGYTF. CDR3 nucleotides: TGCAGCGCCTCTTCGGACAGGGAAAACTATGGCTACACCTTC.

The chain recombines TRBV3-1 (or the pseudogene TRBV3-2) with TRBJ2-2; TRBD1 is a possible D gene (6 bases). CDR1 is LGHDT and CDR2 is YNNKEL in the germline V gene (reference sequence). The length of the CDR3 is 16 residues. V was trimmed by 4 bases and J by 5 bases, leaving 17 bases between them. The DNA for the CDR3 is TGTGCCAGCAGCCCTGTGGGGGCCTCCCCAACCGGGGAGCTGTTTTTT. Translating gives CASSPVGASPTGELFF.

The chain has TRBV19 and TRBJ1-5; 7 nucleotides match TRBD1. The CDR3 is 15 residues long. The trim removed 5 bases at V and 7 bases at J, leaving 11 bases unmatched. CDR1 is LNHDA and CDR2 is SQIVND in the germline V gene (reference sequence). CDR3 amino acids: CASSPQTGQGQPQHF. The CDR3 DNA reads as TGTGCCAGTAGTCCCCAGACAGGGCAAGGCCAGCCCCAGCATTTT.

The chain has TRBV5-1 and TRBJ1-1; D is undetermined. CDR1 and CDR2 (germline): SGHRS, YFSETQ. V was clipped by 1 base and J by 3 bases, with 7 bases between them. The CDR3 length is 13 residues. CDR3 loop: CASSLRRDTEAFF. The DNA of the CDR3 is TGCGCCAGCAGCTTGAGGCGGGACACTGAAGCTTTCTTT.

This clone was picked up a small number of times. Other nucleotide sequences from this sample produce the same CDR3. The chain uses TRBV5-6 and TRBJ2-7; D possibly corresponds to TRBD2 (5 bases). Trimming removed 3 bases from V and 2 bases from J, with 6 bases in between. Looked up from germline, CDR1 is SGHDT and CDR2 is YYEEEE. The CDR3 covers 12 residues. The CDR3 loop is CASSSGTYEQYF. Here the CDR3 DNA reads TGTGCCAGCAGCTCCGGGACCTACGAGCAGTACTTC.

The chain uses TRBV27 and TRBJ1-5; 7 bases line up with TRBD1. The CDR3 is 15 amino acids. CDR1 and CDR2 from the germline V gene are MNHEY and SMNVEV (reference sequence). Trimming at V came to 6 bases and at J to 4 bases, leaving 9 bases not matched to a gene. The CDR3 sequence is CASRPGTDLNQPQHF. The CDR3 bases are TGTGCCAGCAGGCCCGGGACAGACCTAAATCAGCCCCAGCATTTT.

The J gene is TRBJ2-2, the V gene TRBV3-1 (or the pseudogene TRBV3-2), with D maybe TRBD1 (6 bases). V was clipped by 1 base and J by 5 bases, with 14 bases between them. The CDR3 has 16 residues. The germline CDR1 and CDR2 sequences are LGHDT and YNNKEL (reference sequence). CDR3 residues: CASSQVGLQGTGELFF. The CDR3 nucleotides are TGTGCCAGCAGCCAAGTGGGTCTACAGGGTACCGGGGAGCTGTTTTTT.

The CDR3 spells CASSSWTGGDQPQHF. Here the CDR3 DNA reads TGTGCCAGCAGCTCTTGGACAGGGGGCGATCAGCCCCAGCATTTT. This chain connects TRBV5-8 to TRBJ1-5, with 11 nucleotides matching TRBD1. CDR1 and CDR2 from the germline V gene are SGHTS and YDEGEE. The length of the CDR3 is 15 residues. The J segment lost 5 bases and the V segment lost 3 bases, leaving 4 bases of the junction unmatched.

V usage is TRBV30 and J usage is TRBJ2-1; possible D gene TRBD1, 5 bases. V dropped 3 bases and J dropped 2 bases, with 8 bases sitting between them. Germline assignment: CDR1 GTSNPN and CDR2 SVGIG (reference sequence). The CDR3 runs 13 residues. As DNA, the CDR3 is TGTGCCTGGAGAAGGGGAACCTACAATGAGCAGTTCTTC. Its translation: CAWRRGTYNEQFF.

V usage is TRBV29-1 and J usage is TRBJ2-5; 7 bases fit TRBD2. CDR3 size: 15 residues. V shed 0 bases and J 3 bases; nucleotides not matched to a gene: 7. In germline, CDR1 is SQVTM, CDR2 ANQGSEA. CDR3 in amino acids: CSVEDRTGGEETQYF. Here the CDR3 DNA reads TGCAGCGTTGAAGACCGAACGGGAGGAGAAGAGACCCAGTACTTC.

The chain joins TRBV5-1 to TRBJ2-3, with TRBD2 identical over 9 bases. Per the germline V gene, CDR1 is SGHRS and CDR2 is YFSETQ. V shed 0 bases, J shed 1 base, and the junction held 9 bases outside the gene matches. The CDR3 spans 18 residues. CDR3 in amino acids: CASSLAGRGGSGTDTQYF. In DNA form, the CDR3 reads TGCGCCAGCAGCTTGGCGGGGCGGGGGGGCTCAGGCACAGATACGCAGTATTTT. The full variable domain, with the rest looked up from reference TRBV5-1 and TRBJ2-3, is KAGVTQTPRYLIKTRGQQVTLSCSPISGHRSVSWYQQTPGQGLQFLFEYFSETQRNKGNFPGRFSGRQFSNSRSEMNVSTLELGDSALYLCASSLAGRGGSGTDTQYFGPGTRLTVL.

This rearrangement joins TRBV2 to TRBJ1-4, with 10 bases that match TRBD1. J was trimmed by 5 bases and V by 6 bases; bases with no gene match: 9. Germline lookup yields CDR1 SNHLY and CDR2 FYNNEI. The CDR3 loop spans 16 amino acids. The CDR3 protein is CASSPRTGGSNEKLFF. The CDR3 bases are TGTGCCAGCAGCCCCCGGACAGGGGGATCCAATGAAAAACTGTTTTTT.